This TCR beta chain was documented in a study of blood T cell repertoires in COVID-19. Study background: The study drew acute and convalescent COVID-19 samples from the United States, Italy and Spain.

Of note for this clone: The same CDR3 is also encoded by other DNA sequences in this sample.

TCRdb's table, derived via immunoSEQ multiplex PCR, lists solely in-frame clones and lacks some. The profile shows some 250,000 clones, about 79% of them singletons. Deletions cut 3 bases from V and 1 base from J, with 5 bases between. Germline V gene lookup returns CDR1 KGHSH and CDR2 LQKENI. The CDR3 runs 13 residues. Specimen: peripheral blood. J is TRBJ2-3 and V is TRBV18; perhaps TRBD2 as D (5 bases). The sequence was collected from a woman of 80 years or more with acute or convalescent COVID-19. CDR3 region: CASSPGGTDTQYF. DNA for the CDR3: TGTGCCAGCTCACCGGGAGGCACAGATACGCAGTATTTT.